Each of the 22 T cell receptor beta chains below was sequenced from the same sample in a study of cytomegalovirus exposure and HLA in healthy donors (dated by TCRdb to 2017 to 2019). Library preparation was by the immunoSEQ multiplex PCR assay. For the multiplex PCR, a mixture combining 60 forward primers for TCR Vbeta segments and 13 reverse primers for TCR Jbeta segments was used. The immuneACCESS repertoire file appears here via TCRdb, limited to in-frame rearrangements. These files lack a portion of the clones; in checked studies, under half of the deficit traces to unresolved V genes, and the cause of the others is not known. The sample table contains 110,000 to 150,000 clones; only one count was recorded for approximately 78% of them. The top ten hold approximately 4.2% of the sample. Sample: PBMCs. Every receptor here comes from a woman aged 40 to 50 in good health and CMV-seropositive.

The rearrangement uses TRBV5-1 and TRBJ2-1; TRBD2 agrees at 9 bases. Germline CDR1 SGHRS, CDR2 YFSETQ. This CDR3 contains 15 residues. J gave up 4 bases and V 6 bases, and 8 bases lay outside the gene matches. CDR3: CASIPGGRDYNEQFF. The CDR3 DNA is TGCGCCAGCATCCCGGGCGGGAGGGATTACAATGAGCAGTTCTTC.

The chain uses TRBV30 and TRBJ2-1; 8 bases fit TRBD2. Germline V gene data show CDR1 as GTSNPN and CDR2 as SVGIG (reference sequence). The CDR3 sequence is 15 residues long. With 5 bases clipped from V and 4 bases from J, the junction kept 10 bases outside the gene matches. Written as DNA, the CDR3 is TGTGCCTGGGCAACTAGCGGAGGGGGGTACAATGAGCAGTTCTTC. Its protein product is CAWATSGGGYNEQFF.

The genes are TRBV10-3 and TRBJ2-4, with D perhaps TRBD2 (5 bases). CDR3 length: 12 amino acids. Trimming took off 8 bases at V and 6 bases at J, with 11 bases between the two ends. Germline V CDR1 and CDR2: ENHRY, SYGVKD. CDR3 region: CAISPGSNIQYF. CDR3 in DNA: TGTGCCATCTCCCCGGGGTCAAACATTCAGTACTTC.

With regard to this clone: This same CDR3 is encoded by further DNA sequences in the sample. The rearrangement links TRBV9 to TRBJ2-2, with D perhaps TRBD2 (6 bases). Looked up from germline, CDR1 is SGDLS and CDR2 is YYNGEE. V was shortened by 0 bases and J by 3 bases, with 9 bases between the two germline ends. This CDR3 is 15 amino acids long. CDR3 residues: CASSVGWGDTGELFF. As DNA, the CDR3 is TGTGCCAGCAGCGTAGGGTGGGGGGACACCGGGGAGCTGTTTTTT.

The V gene is TRBV5-4, the J gene TRBJ2-7, with D possibly being TRBD2 (6 bases). This CDR3 region has 16 residues. The germline gives CDR1 SGHNT, CDR2 YYREEE (reference sequence). With 3 bases removed from V and 1 base from J, the gap between germline ends came to 17 bases. CDR3 nucleotides: TGTGCCAGCAGCTCTCAACGGGGGAGCGGGTCCTACGAGCAGTACTTC. It is translated as CASSSQRGSGSYEQYF.

This sequence joins TRBV5-1 and TRBJ2-1; 9 bases are a match to TRBD2. The CDR3 totals 16 residues. V dropped 5 bases and J dropped 4; count of bases not matched to a gene: 10. CDR1 and CDR2 from the germline V gene are SGHRS and YFSETQ. This CDR3 reads CASSLIGRGGYNEQFF. In nucleotides, the CDR3 is TGCGCCAGCAGTTTGATTGGGCGGGGGGGATACAATGAGCAGTTCTTC. Drawing the rest from reference TRBV5-1 and TRBJ2-1, the complete variable domain is KAGVTQTPRYLIKTRGQQVTLSCSPISGHRSVSWYQQTPGQGLQFLFEYFSETQRNKGNFPGRFSGRQFSNSRSEMNVSTLELGDSALYLCASSLIGRGGYNEQFFGPGTRLTVL.

This sequence joins TRBV19 and TRBJ2-5; tentative D call: TRBD2 (6 bases). Trimming removed 1 base at V and 2 bases at J, with 14 bases between. Germline V gene data show CDR1 as LNHDA and CDR2 as SQIVND (reference sequence). The CDR3 runs to 16 residues. The CDR3 region is CASSIVGGMAQETQYF. The CDR3 coding sequence is TGTGCCAGTAGTATAGTTGGCGGGATGGCTCAAGAGACCCAGTACTTC.

The rearrangement uses TRBV6-5 and TRBJ2-5; TRBD1 might be the D (6 bases). CDR3 length: 16 amino acids. Between the trimmed V and J ends, which lost 2 bases and 3 bases, there was a span of 16 bases. Germline lookup yields CDR1 MNHEY and CDR2 SVGAGI. The CDR3 region is CASSYQTGRGEETQYF. In DNA, the CDR3 is TGTGCCAGCAGTTACCAGACAGGTAGAGGGGAAGAGACCCAGTACTTC.

The rearrangement uses TRBV25-1 and TRBJ1-5, with 8 positions matching TRBD1. The CDR3 is 15 residues long. Trimming took 4 bases from V and 4 from J; bases not matched to a gene: 6. Germline V lookup: CDR1 MGHDK, CDR2 SYGVNS. This chain's CDR3 is CASSAIGQGNQPQHF. The CDR3 DNA follows: TGTGCCAGCAGTGCCATTGGACAGGGAAATCAGCCCCAGCATTTT.

The chain is built from TRBV6-1 and TRBJ2-7, with TRBD2 matching 8 bases. V dropped 6 bases and J dropped 0; count of bases not matched to a gene: 1. CDR1 is MNHNS, CDR2 SASEGT, per germline. The CDR3 extends over 13 amino acids. Written as DNA, the CDR3 is TGTGCCAGCAGGGGGACTAGCTCCTACGAGCAGTACTTC. As protein: CASRGTSSYEQYF.

The sample holds one count of this clone. The rearrangement uses TRBV19 and TRBJ1-2; 9 positions match TRBD1. V lost 4 bases and J lost 7; bases outside the gene matches: 7. From germline, CDR1 is LNHDA and CDR2 SQIVND (reference sequence). The CDR3 is made up of 14 amino acids. The DNA for the CDR3 is TGTGCCAGTAGTACCGGACAGGGGAGGCGTGGCTACACCTTC. Translation: CASSTGQGRRGYTF.

The chain uses TRBV7-8 and TRBJ2-5; 14 nucleotides agree with TRBD2. Trimming removed 2 bases from V and 2 bases from J; junction bases left unmatched: 7. There are 18 residues in the CDR3. The germline CDR1 and CDR2 sequences are SGHVS and FQNEAQ. DNA of the CDR3: TGTGCCAGCAGCTTAAGACTAGCGGGGGGGCCGCTGCAAGAGACCCAGTACTTC. Translation gives CASSLRLAGGPLQETQYF.

The V call is TRBV7-2, the J call TRBJ1-3; unclear D gene. The CDR3 spans 12 residues. Germline V gives CDR1 SGHTA, CDR2 FQGNSA. Trimming shortened V by 5 bases and J by 3 bases, and 5 bases separated the two germline ends. The CDR3 here is CASSVSGNTIYF. The DNA for the CDR3 is TGTGCCAGCAGCGTCAGTGGAAACACCATATATTTT.

This clone was found once. The chain joins TRBV2 to TRBJ2-7; 7 bases line up with TRBD2. The germline V gene has CDR1 SNHLY and CDR2 FYNNEI. The CDR3 contains 15 residues. V trimming: 4 bases; J trimming: 5 bases; junction bases outside the gene matches: 11. The CDR3 DNA sequence: TGTGCCAGCAGTGCTCCGGGGCCGGGAGGCCACGAGCAGTACTTC. It is translated as CASSAPGPGGHEQYF.

The rearrangement links TRBV28 to TRBJ1-2, with D perhaps matching TRBD1 (5 bases). Germline V gene sequence: CDR1 MDHEN, CDR2 SYDVKM. Trimming pared 3 bases from V and 7 bases from J, leaving 21 bases between. The CDR3 extends over 16 amino acids. CDR3 sequence: CASSLKGQGAWSGYTF. CDR3 bases: TGTGCCAGCAGTTTGAAGGGGCAGGGTGCCTGGTCTGGCTACACCTTC.

The CDR3 is CASSSLRDRVSEKLFF. The CDR3 DNA is TGTGCCAGCAGCTCCCTCAGGGACAGGGTGTCCGAAAAACTGTTTTTT. The rearrangement joins TRBV7-6 to TRBJ1-4, with 9 bases lining up with TRBD1. Germline V gene data show CDR1 as SGHVS and CDR2 as FNYEAQ. The CDR3 totals 16 residues. V lost 4 bases to trimming and J lost 8 bases; unmatched junction nucleotides: 11.

This chain uses TRBV18 with TRBJ1-4; no clear D gene. The CDR3 has 13 amino acids. Germline loops: CDR1 KGHSH, CDR2 LQKENI. Trimming pared 8 bases from V and 7 bases from J, leaving 14 bases between. The CDR3 reads CASHPEEGEKLFF. CDR3 coding DNA: TGTGCCAGCCATCCCGAGGAGGGTGAAAAACTGTTTTTT.

The genes are TRBV27 and TRBJ2-7; D possibly corresponds to TRBD1 (6 bases). From germline, CDR1 is MNHEY and CDR2 SMNVEV (reference sequence). This CDR3 contains 13 residues. V lost 5 bases to trimming and J lost 3 bases, with 11 bases between them. CDR3 bases: TGTGCCAGCAGTCGGACAGAACTCTACGAGCAGTACTTC. The encoded protein is CASSRTELYEQYF.

V is TRBV7-2 and J is TRBJ2-7; 9 bases line up with TRBD1. The CDR3 is 15 amino acids. Per the germline V gene, CDR1 is SGHTA and CDR2 is FQGNSA. The trim removed 3 bases at V and 5 bases at J, leaving 8 bases unmatched. CDR3 residues: CASSLGQGGFHEQYF. For the CDR3, the DNA is TGTGCCAGCAGCTTGGGACAGGGTGGTTTCCACGAGCAGTACTTC.

This rearrangement joins TRBV5-1 to TRBJ2-2; 9 bases map to TRBD2. With 2 bases clipped from V and 7 bases from J, the junction kept 9 bases outside the gene matches. The CDR3 contains 16 residues. Germline values: CDR1 SGHRS, CDR2 YFSETQ. The CDR3 nucleotides read TGCGCCAGCAGCTTACAGCTAGCGGGGCTAAACGGGGAGCTGTTTTTT. Encoded protein: CASSLQLAGLNGELFF. The variable domain in full, completed from reference TRBV5-1 and TRBJ2-2, reads KAGVTQTPRYLIKTRGQQVTLSCSPISGHRSVSWYQQTPGQGLQFLFEYFSETQRNKGNFPGRFSGRQFSNSRSEMNVSTLELGDSALYLCASSLQLAGLNGELFFGEGSRLTVL.

The chain employs TRBV27 and TRBJ2-7; D might be TRBD1 (5 bases). Germline V gene sequence: CDR1 MNHEY, CDR2 SMNVEV (reference sequence). Trimming took 5 bases from V and 7 from J, leaving 12 bases between them. The CDR3 contains 12 residues. The CDR3 DNA reads TGTGCCAGCAGTCCCCGCAGGGAAGAGCAGTACTTC. Amino acids: CASSPRREEQYF.

V and J are TRBV19 and TRBJ1-1; D uncertain. The V and J ends lost 7 bases and 5 bases respectively, with 14 bases between them. This CDR3 has 13 residues. Germline V CDR1 and CDR2: LNHDA, SQIVND (reference sequence). CDR3 region: CASKVQAGTEAFF. CDR3 DNA sequence: TGTGCCAGTAAGGTTCAGGCGGGTACTGAAGCTTTCTTT.